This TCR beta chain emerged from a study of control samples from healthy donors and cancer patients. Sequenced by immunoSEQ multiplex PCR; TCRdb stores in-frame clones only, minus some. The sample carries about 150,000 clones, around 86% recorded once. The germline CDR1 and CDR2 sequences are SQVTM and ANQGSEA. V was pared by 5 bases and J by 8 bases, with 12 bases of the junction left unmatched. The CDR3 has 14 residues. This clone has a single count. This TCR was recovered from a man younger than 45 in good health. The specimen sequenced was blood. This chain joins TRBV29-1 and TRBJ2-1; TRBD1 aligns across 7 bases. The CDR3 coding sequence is TGCAGCGTTTATCGGGACAGCCTCGGGGATGAGCAGTTCTTC. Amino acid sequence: CSVYRDSLGDEQFF.